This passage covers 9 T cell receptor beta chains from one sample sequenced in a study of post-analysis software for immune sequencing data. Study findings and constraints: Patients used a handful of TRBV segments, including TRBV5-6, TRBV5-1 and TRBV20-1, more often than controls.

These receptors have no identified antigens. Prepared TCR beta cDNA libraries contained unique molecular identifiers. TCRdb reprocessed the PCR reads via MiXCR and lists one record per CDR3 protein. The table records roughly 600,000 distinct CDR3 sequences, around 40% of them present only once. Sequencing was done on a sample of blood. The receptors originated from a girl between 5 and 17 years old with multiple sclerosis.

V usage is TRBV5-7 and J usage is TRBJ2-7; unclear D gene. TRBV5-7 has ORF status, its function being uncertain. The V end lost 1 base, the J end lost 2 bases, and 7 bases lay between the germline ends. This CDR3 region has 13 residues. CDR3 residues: CASSLRLPYEQYF. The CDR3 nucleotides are TGTGCCAGCAGCTTGAGGCTACCCTACGAGCAGTACTTC.

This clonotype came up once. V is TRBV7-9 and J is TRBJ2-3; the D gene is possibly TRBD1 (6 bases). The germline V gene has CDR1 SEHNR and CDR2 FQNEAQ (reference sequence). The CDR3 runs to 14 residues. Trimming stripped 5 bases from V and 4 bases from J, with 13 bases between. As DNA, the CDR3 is TGTGCCAGCAGCACTTACAGGGTGGCAGATACGCAGTATTTT. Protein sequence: CASSTYRVADTQYF.

CDR3 sequence: CASSQDGAGAGTDTQYF. CDR3 in DNA: TGCGCCAGCAGCCAAGATGGAGCGGGGGCTGGCACAGATACGCAGTATTTT. The rearrangement links TRBV4-1 to TRBJ2-3; 8 nucleotides align to TRBD2. After removal of 0 bases from V and 1 base from J, the junction contained 6 bases not matched to a gene. The CDR3 extends over 17 amino acids. Germline CDR1 and CDR2: MGHRA and YSYEKL.

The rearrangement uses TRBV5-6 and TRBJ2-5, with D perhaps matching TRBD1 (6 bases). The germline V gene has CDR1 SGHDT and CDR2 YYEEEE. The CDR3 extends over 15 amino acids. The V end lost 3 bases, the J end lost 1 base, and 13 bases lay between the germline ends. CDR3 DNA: TGTGCCAGCAGCTGGTCGGACAGCATCCAAGAGACCCAGTACTTC. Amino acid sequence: CASSWSDSIQETQYF.

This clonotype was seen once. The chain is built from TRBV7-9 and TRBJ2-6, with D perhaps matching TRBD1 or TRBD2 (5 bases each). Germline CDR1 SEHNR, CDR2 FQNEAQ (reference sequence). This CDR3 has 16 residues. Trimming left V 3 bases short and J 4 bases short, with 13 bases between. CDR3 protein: CASSFRKRDGANVLTF. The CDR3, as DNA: TGTGCCAGCAGCTTTAGGAAAAGGGACGGGGCCAACGTCCTGACTTTC.

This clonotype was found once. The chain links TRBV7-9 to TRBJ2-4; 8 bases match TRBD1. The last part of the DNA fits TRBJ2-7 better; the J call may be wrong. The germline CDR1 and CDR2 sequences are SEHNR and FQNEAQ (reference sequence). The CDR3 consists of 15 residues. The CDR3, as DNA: TGTGCCAGCAGCTTGACCTTGACAGGGGTTGACGAGCAGTACTTC. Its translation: CASSLTLTGVDEQYF.

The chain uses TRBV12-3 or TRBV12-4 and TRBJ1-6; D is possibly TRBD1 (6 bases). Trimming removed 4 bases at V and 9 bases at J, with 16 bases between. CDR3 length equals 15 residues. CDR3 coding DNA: TGTGCCAGCAGTTCGCCCCAACAGGGTGGTTCACCCCTCCACTTT. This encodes CASSSPQQGGSPLHF.

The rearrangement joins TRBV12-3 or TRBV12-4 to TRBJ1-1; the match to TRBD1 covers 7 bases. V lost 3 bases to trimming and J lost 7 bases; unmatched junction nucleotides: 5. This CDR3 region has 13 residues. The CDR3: CASSFGGTVEAFF. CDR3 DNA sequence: TGTGCCAGCAGTTTTGGCGGGACAGTTGAAGCTTTCTTT.

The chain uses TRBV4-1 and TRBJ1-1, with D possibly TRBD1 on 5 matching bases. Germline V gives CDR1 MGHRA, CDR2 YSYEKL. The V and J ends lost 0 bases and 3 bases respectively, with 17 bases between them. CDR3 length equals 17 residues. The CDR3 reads CASSQDTHREGDTEAFF. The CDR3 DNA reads TGCGCCAGCAGCCAAGATACTCATCGGGAAGGGGACACTGAAGCTTTCTTT.